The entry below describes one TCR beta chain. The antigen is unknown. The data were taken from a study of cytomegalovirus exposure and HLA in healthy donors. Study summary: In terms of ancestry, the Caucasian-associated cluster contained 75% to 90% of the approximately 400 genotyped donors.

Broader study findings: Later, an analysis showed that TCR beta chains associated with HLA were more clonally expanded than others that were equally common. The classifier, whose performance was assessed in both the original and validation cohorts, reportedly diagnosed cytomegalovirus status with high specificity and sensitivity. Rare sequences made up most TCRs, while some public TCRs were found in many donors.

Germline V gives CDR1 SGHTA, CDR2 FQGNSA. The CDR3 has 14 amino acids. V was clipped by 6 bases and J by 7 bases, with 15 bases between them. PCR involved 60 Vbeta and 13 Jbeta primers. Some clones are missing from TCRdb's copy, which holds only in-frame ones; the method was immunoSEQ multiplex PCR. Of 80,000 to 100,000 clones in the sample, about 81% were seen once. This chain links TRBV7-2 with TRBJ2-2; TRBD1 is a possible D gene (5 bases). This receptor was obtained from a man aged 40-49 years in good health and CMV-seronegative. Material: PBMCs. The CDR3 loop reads CASRPGQGHGELFF. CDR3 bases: TGTGCCAGCAGACCCGGCCAGGGTCACGGGGAGCTGTTTTTT. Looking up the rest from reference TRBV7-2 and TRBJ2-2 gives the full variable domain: GAGVSQSPSNKVTEKGKDVELRCDPISGHTALYWYRQSLGQGLEFLIYFQGNSAPDKSGLPSDRFSAERTGGSVSTLTIQRTQQEDSAVYLCASRPGQGHGELFFGEGSRLTVL.